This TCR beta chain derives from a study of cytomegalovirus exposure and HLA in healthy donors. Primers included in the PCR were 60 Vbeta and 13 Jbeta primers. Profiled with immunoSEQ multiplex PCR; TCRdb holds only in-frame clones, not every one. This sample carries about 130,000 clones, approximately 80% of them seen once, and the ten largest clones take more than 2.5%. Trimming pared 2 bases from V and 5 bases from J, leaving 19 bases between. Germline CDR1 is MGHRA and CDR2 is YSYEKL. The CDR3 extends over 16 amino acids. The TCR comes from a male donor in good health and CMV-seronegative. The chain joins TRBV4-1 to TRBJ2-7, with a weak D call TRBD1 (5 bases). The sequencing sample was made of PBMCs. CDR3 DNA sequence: TGCGCCAGCAGCCAAAATCTAGGGGATACGGCGAACGAGCAGTACTTC. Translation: CASSQNLGDTANEQYF.